This T cell receptor beta chain comes out of a study of monozygotic twins with inflammatory bowel disease. The germline CDR1 and CDR2 sequences are DFQATT and SNEGSKA (reference sequence). The CDR3 consists of 14 residues. TCRdb re-called the 5' RACE reads, yielding one record per CDR3 amino acid sequence without DNA. This repertoire includes approximately 390,000 distinct CDR3 sequences. Sample: blood. The V call is TRBV20-1, the J call TRBJ2-5; TCRdb outputs TRBD2, but without DNA this stays unchecked. The TCR comes from a human donor with ulcerative colitis or Crohn's disease, or a healthy co-twin of an affected twin (not recorded which). Here the CDR3 reads CSARGGNGLETQYF.